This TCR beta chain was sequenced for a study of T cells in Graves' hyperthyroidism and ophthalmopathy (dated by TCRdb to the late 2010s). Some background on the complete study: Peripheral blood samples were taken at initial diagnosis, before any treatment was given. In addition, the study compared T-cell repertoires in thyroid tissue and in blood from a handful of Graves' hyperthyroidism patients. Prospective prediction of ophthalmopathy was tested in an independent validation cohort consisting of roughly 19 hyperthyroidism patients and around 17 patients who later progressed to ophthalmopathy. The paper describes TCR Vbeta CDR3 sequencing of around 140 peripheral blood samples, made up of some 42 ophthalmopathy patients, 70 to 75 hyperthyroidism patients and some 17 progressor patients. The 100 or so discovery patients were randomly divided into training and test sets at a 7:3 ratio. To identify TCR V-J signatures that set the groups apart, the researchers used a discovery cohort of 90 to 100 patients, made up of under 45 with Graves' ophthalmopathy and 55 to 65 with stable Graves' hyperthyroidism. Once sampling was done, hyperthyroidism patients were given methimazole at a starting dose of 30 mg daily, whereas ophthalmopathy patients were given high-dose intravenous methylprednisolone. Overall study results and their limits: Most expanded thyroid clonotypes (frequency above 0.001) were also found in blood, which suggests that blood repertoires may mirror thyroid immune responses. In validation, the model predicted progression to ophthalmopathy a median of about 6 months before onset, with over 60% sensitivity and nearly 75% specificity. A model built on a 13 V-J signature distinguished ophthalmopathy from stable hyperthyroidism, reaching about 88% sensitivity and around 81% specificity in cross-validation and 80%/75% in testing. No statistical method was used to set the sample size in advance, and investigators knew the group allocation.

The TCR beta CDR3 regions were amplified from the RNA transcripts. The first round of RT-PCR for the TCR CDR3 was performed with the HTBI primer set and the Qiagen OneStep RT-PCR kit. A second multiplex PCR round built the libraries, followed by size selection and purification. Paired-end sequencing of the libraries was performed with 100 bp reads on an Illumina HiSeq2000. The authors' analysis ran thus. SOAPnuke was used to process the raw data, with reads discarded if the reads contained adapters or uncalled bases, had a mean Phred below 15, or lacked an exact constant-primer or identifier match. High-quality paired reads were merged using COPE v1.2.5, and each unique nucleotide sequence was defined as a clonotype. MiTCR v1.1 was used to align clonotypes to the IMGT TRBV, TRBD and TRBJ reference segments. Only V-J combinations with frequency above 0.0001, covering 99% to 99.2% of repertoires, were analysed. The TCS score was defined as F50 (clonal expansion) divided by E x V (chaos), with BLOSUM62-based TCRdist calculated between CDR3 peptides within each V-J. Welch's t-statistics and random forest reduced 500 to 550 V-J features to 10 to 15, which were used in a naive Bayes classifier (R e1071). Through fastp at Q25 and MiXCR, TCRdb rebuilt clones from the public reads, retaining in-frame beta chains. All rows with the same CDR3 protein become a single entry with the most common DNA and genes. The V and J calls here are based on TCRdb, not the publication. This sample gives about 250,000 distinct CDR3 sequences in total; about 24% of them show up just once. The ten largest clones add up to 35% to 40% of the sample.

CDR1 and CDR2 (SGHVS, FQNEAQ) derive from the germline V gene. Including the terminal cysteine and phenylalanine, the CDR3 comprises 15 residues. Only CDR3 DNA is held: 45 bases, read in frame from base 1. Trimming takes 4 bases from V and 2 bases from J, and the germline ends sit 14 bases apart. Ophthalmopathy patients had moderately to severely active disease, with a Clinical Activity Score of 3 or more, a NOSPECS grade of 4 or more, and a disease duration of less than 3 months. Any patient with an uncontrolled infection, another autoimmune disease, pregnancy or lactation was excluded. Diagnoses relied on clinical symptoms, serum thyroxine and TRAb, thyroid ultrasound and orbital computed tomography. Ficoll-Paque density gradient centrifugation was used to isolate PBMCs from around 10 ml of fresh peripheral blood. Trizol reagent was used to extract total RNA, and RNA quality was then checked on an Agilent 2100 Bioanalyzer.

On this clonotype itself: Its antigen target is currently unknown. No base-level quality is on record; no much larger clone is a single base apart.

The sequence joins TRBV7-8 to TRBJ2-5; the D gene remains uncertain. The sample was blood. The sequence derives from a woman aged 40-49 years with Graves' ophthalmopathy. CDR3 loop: CASSSTEGLQETQYF. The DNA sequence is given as TGTGCCAGCAGCTCAACAGAAGGGTTACAAGAGACCCAGTACTTC.